Following are 13 T cell receptor beta chains from one sample sequenced in a study of cytomegalovirus exposure and HLA in healthy donors. The primer mix had 60 Vbeta and 13 Jbeta primers. Generated by immunoSEQ multiplex PCR, the TCRdb table keeps only in-frame clones and is missing some. The sample has fewer than 85,000 clones; around 70% are singletons. Sample: PBMCs. The origin of the receptors is a woman aged 40-49 years in good health and CMV-seropositive.

This chain connects TRBV28 to TRBJ2-3; TRBD2 aligns across 9 bases. In germline, CDR1 is MDHEN, CDR2 SYDVKM. The CDR3 runs 15 residues. Losses at the gene ends were 4 bases for V and 2 bases for J; bases not matched to a gene: 4. The CDR3 sequence: CASSSSGGPTDTQYF. The CDR3 DNA follows: TGTGCCAGCAGTTCCAGCGGGGGGCCCACAGATACGCAGTATTTT.

This chain links TRBV7-6 with TRBJ1-3; possible D gene TRBD1, 5 bases. V dropped 5 bases and J dropped 0 bases, with 11 bases sitting between them. Germline V lookup: CDR1 SGHVS, CDR2 FNYEAQ. The CDR3 consists of 15 residues. The CDR3 region has the DNA TGTGCCAGCAGCCTTACAGGAGACTCTGGAAACACCATATATTTT. The encoded protein is CASSLTGDSGNTIYF. Based on the CDR3 plus reference TRBV7-6 and TRBJ1-3, the full variable domain is GAGVSQSPRYKVTKRGQDVALRCDPISGHVSLYWYRQALGQGPEFLTYFNYEAQQDKSGLPNDRFSAERPEGSISTLTIQRTEQRDSAMYRCASSLTGDSGNTIYFGEGSWLTVV.

V gene TRBV27 combines with J gene TRBJ2-1; no clear D. With 6 bases removed from V and 6 bases from J, the gap between germline ends came to 15 bases. CDR1 MNHEY and CDR2 SMNVEV come from the germline V gene (reference sequence). CDR3 length: 14 amino acids. Here the CDR3 reads CASSPKPWSNEQFF. The CDR3 DNA reads TGTGCCAGCAGCCCCAAACCCTGGAGCAATGAGCAGTTCTTC.

The count of this clone is one. This chain connects TRBV7-6 to TRBJ2-1; a weak D match, TRBD2 (5 bases). Germline values: CDR1 SGHVS, CDR2 FNYEAQ. Trimming removed 7 bases at V and 12 bases at J, with 22 bases between. The CDR3 covers 14 residues. Written as DNA, the CDR3 is TGTGCCAGCACCCGAGAGATTGAGGGAATGTCGCAGTTCTTC. It yields the protein CASTREIEGMSQFF. The full variable domain, its missing parts supplied by reference TRBV7-6 and TRBJ2-1, is GAGVSQSPRYKVTKRGQDVALRCDPISGHVSLYWYRQALGQGPEFLTYFNYEAQQDKSGLPNDRFSAERPEGSISTLTIQRTEQRDSAMYRCASTREIEGMSQFFGPGTRLTVL.

The chain combines TRBV25-1 with TRBJ2-1; 12 bases agree with TRBD2. Germline lookup yields CDR1 MGHDK and CDR2 SYGVNS. The CDR3 is made up of 15 amino acids. The V and J ends lost 8 bases and 7 bases, in that order; junction bases with no gene match: 9. CDR3 DNA: TGTGCCAGCCGTCTAGCGGGGGGGCCGGGGAATGAGCAGTTCTTC. Amino acid sequence: CASRLAGGPGNEQFF. Drawing the rest from reference TRBV25-1 and TRBJ2-1, the complete variable domain is EADIYQTPRYLVIGTGKKITLECSQTMGHDKMYWYQQDPGMELHLIHYSYGVNSTEKGDLSSESTVSRIRTEHFPLTLESARPSHTSQYLCASRLAGGPGNEQFFGPGTRLTVL.

This clone was seen a single time. This CDR3 is CASSYPSGGHKETQYF. In DNA form, the CDR3 reads TGTGCCAGCAGTTACCCTAGCGGGGGGCACAAAGAGACCCAGTACTTC. V is TRBV28 and J is TRBJ2-5; 11 bases line up with TRBD2. This CDR3 region has 16 residues. Per the germline V gene, CDR1 is MDHEN and CDR2 is SYDVKM. V dropped 4 bases and J dropped 3; count of bases not matched to a gene: 7.

The rearrangement joins TRBV7-2 to TRBJ2-3, with 9 bases matching TRBD2. V dropped 4 bases and J dropped 4; count of bases not matched to a gene: 3. The CDR3 is 14 residues long. Germline V CDR1 and CDR2: SGHTA, FQGNSA. The CDR3, as DNA: TGTGCCAGCAGCTCCCGCGGGGGGGCAGATACGCAGTATTTT. Residues: CASSSRGGADTQYF.

This rearrangement joins TRBV30 to TRBJ2-5; TRBD2 matches 14 bases. V lost 0 bases, J lost 11 bases, and 8 bases stayed unmatched. CDR1 is GTSNPN, CDR2 SVGIG, per germline (reference sequence). The CDR3 is 15 amino acids. CDR3: CAWSVSGGLAGEQYF. For the CDR3, the DNA is TGTGCCTGGAGTGTATCGGGGGGACTAGCGGGAGAGCAGTACTTC.

This clone was counted between two and nine times. This sequence joins TRBV6-1 and TRBJ2-5, with a tentative D call TRBD1 (5 bases). The ends were cut back, 6 bases at V and 1 base at J, with 9 bases in the middle. CDR1 and CDR2 (germline): MNHNS, SASEGT. The CDR3 runs to 13 residues. The CDR3 loop reads CASSADSQETQYF. CDR3 nucleotide sequence: TGTGCCAGCAGCGCCGACAGCCAAGAGACCCAGTACTTC.

The chain links TRBV7-6 to TRBJ2-1; TRBD2 matches 10 bases. CDR1 and CDR2 (germline): SGHVS, FNYEAQ. V gave up 1 base and J gave up 7 bases; unmatched junction bases: 10. The CDR3 length is 17 residues. The CDR3 sequence is CASSLVGTAGGSNEQFF. CDR3 DNA: TGTGCCAGCAGCTTAGTCGGTACAGCGGGGGGGTCGAATGAGCAGTTCTTC.

This clone was picked up a small number of times. The rearrangement joins TRBV5-1 to TRBJ2-1; D uncertain. The CDR3 is 15 residues long. The V end was cut by 0 bases, the J end by 3 bases, with 10 bases between. Germline V lookup: CDR1 SGHRS, CDR2 YFSETQ. The CDR3 sequence is CASSLDLTNYNEQFF. The CDR3 DNA reads as TGCGCCAGCAGCTTGGACTTAACTAACTACAATGAGCAGTTCTTC.

This chain connects TRBV5-5 to TRBJ2-7; perhaps TRBD2 as D (7 bases). This CDR3 contains 16 residues. Germline V lookup: CDR1 SGHKS, CDR2 YYEKEE (reference sequence). V shed 1 base and J shed 6 bases, with 20 bases lying between them. The CDR3 region is CASSLRGAGLSSEQYF. Here the CDR3 DNA reads TGTGCCAGCAGCTTGCGGGGGGCCGGGTTGTCGAGCGAGCAGTACTTC.

The rearrangement uses TRBV7-2 and TRBJ1-2; maybe TRBD1 (6 bases). This CDR3 contains 14 residues. Germline V CDR1 and CDR2: SGHTA, FQGNSA. V was trimmed by 1 base and J by 4 bases, leaving 10 bases between them. In DNA, the CDR3 is TGTGCCAGCAGCTTAGACAGGGCTAGCTATGGCTACACCTTC. It is translated as CASSLDRASYGYTF.